The 31 T cell receptor beta chains below all came from one sample that was sequenced in a study of blood T cell repertoires in COVID-19. Sequencing used immunoSEQ multiplex PCR; TCRdb keeps in-frame clones, though not all of them. Among roughly 70,000 clones, 60% to 75% were seen once, and the ten largest hold 35%. Source material: peripheral blood. The receptors stem from a woman in her 70s with acute or convalescent COVID-19.

This clone was observed a handful of times. This chain uses TRBV6-6 with TRBJ1-5; TRBD1 agrees at 7 bases. Germline CDR1 and CDR2: MNHNY and SVGAGI (reference sequence). The junction had 8 bases not matched to a gene; V was cut back by 6 bases and J by 6 bases. The CDR3 covers 14 residues. The DNA of the CDR3 is TGTGCCAGCAGCTCGCAGGGGGGCGGTCAGCCCCAGCATTTT. This gives the protein CASSSQGGGQPQHF.

As DNA, the CDR3 is TGTGCCAGCGCAGGGGGCGTTCAGCCCCAGCATTTT. The encoded protein is CASAGGVQPQHF. The chain recombines TRBV6-5 with TRBJ1-5, with TRBD1 identical over 8 bases. J was trimmed by 6 bases and V by 8 bases; bases with no gene match: 3. In germline, CDR1 is MNHEY, CDR2 SVGAGI. The CDR3 extends over 12 amino acids.

The chain joins TRBV21-1 to TRBJ1-2; the table's TRBD1 call for D was not verified on the DNA. TRBV21-1 is termed a pseudogene. The length of the CDR3 is 16 residues. Written as DNA, the CDR3 is TGTGCCAGCAGCAGTCCCGGGACAGGGACCTACTATGGCTACACCTTC. Translation: CASSSPGTGTYYGYTF.

The rearrangement joins TRBV7-8 to TRBJ1-3; no clear D. V gave up 5 bases and J gave up 0 bases, with 11 bases separating them. Looked up from germline, CDR1 is SGHVS and CDR2 is FQNEAQ. The CDR3 totals 15 residues. This chain's CDR3 is CASSPRLTSGNTIYF. CDR3 in DNA: TGTGCCAGCAGCCCCAGACTGACCTCTGGAAACACCATATATTTT. Drawing the rest from reference TRBV7-8 and TRBJ1-3, the complete variable domain is GAGVSQSPRYKVAKRGQDVALRCDPISGHVSLFWYQQALGQGPEFLTYFQNEAQLDKSGLPSDRFFAERPEGSVSTLKIQRTQQEDSAVYLCASSPRLTSGNTIYFGEGSWLTVV.

This CDR3 is CASSQDLHRANEQFF. Written as DNA, the CDR3 is TGTGCCAGCAGCCAAGATTTACACAGGGCCAATGAGCAGTTCTTC. The J gene is TRBJ2-1, the V gene TRBV14; tentative D call: TRBD1 (6 bases). CDR3 size: 15 residues. Germline V lookup: CDR1 SGHDN, CDR2 FVKESK. With 0 bases removed from V and 6 bases from J, the gap between germline ends came to 12 bases.

The chain is built from TRBV14 and TRBJ1-2, with a weak D call TRBD1 (5 bases). Germline-derived CDR1 and CDR2 are SGHDN and FVKESK. V was pared by 6 bases and J by 0 bases, with 23 bases between. The CDR3 runs to 18 residues. CDR3 DNA: TGTGCCAGCAGTCGATTCCGGGACTCTTCCCCAGCTAACTATGGCTACACCTTC. This encodes CASSRFRDSSPANYGYTF.

This chain joins TRBV29-1 and TRBJ1-2, with TRBD1 as a possible D gene (6 bases). The germline V and J ends were trimmed by 1 base and 5 bases, with 11 bases remaining between them. The length of the CDR3 is 13 residues. In germline, CDR1 is SQVTM, CDR2 ANQGSEA. The CDR3 protein is CSVEGGQQYGYTF. The CDR3, as DNA: TGCAGCGTTGAAGGGGGACAACAGTATGGCTACACCTTC.

In DNA, the CDR3 is TGCAGCGTTGAGTGGACTAGCGGATACAATGAGCAGTTCTTC. Protein sequence: CSVEWTSGYNEQFF. The rearrangement joins TRBV29-1 to TRBJ2-1, with TRBD2 matching over 10 bases. The CDR3 covers 14 residues. Germline loops: CDR1 SQVTM, CDR2 ANQGSEA. Trimming took 3 bases from V and 4 from J; bases not matched to a gene: 3.

J is TRBJ2-1 and V is TRBV11-2; unclear D gene. Germline CDR1 and CDR2: SGHAT and FQNNGV. This CDR3 has 12 residues. Trimming stripped 1 base from V and 12 bases from J, with 10 bases between. The CDR3 sequence: CASSLGGLLQFF. For the CDR3, the DNA is TGTGCCAGCAGCTTAGGAGGCCTCCTGCAGTTCTTC. The full variable domain, completed using reference TRBV11-2 and TRBJ2-1, is EAGVAQSPRYKIIEKRQSVAFWCNPISGHATLYWYQQILGQGPKLLIQFQNNGVVDDSQLPKDRFSAERLKGVDSTLKIQPAKLEDSAVYLCASSLGGLLQFFGPGTRLTVL.

The gene calls are TRBV19 and TRBJ1-1; D not resolved. This CDR3 is built from 11 residues. V lost 5 bases and J 9 bases, leaving 10 bases between the germline ends. Germline V gives CDR1 LNHDA, CDR2 SQIVND (reference sequence). The CDR3 coding sequence is TGTGCCAGTAGTGAGGACGGGAAAGCTTTCTTT. Its protein product is CASSEDGKAFF.

The gene calls are TRBV4-3 and TRBJ2-1; 10 bases match TRBD2. The V segment lost 1 base and the J segment 4 bases; nucleotides outside the gene matches: 1. This CDR3 spans 15 amino acids. CDR1 and CDR2 from the germline V gene are LGHNA and YSLEER. The CDR3 DNA follows: TGCGCCAGCAGCCAAGTACTAGCGGGATACAATGAGCAGTTCTTC. Amino acids: CASSQVLAGYNEQFF.

The chain couples TRBV19 to TRBJ1-2; possibly TRBD1 for D (5 bases). CDR1 is LNHDA, CDR2 SQIVND, per germline (reference sequence). Trimming took 3 bases from V and 3 from J, leaving 11 bases between them. The CDR3 has 14 residues. For the CDR3, the DNA is TGTGCCAGTAGTATTGGTTCAGGGTACTATGGCTACACCTTC. Translation gives CASSIGSGYYGYTF. Looking up the rest from reference TRBV19 and TRBJ1-2 gives the full variable domain: DGGITQSPKYLFRKEGQNVTLSCEQNLNHDAMYWYRQDPGQGLRLIYYSQIVNDFQKGDIAEGYSVSREKKESFPLTVTSAQKNPTAFYLCASSIGSGYYGYTFGSGTRLTVV.

Note on this clone: A read error may produce the germline difference seen at one junction end. V is TRBV5-4 and J is TRBJ1-2; possible D gene TRBD1, 6 bases. CDR1 SGHNT and CDR2 YYREEE come from the germline V gene (reference sequence). The CDR3 runs to 15 residues. The CDR3 DNA reads as TGTGCCAGCAGCTCCGAGGGGGTTAGGGACTATCGCTACACCTTC. Translating gives CASSSEGVRDYRYTF.

The rearrangement uses TRBV5-1 and TRBJ2-7; TRBD2 might be the D (6 bases). The CDR3 covers 14 residues. Germline CDR1 SGHRS, CDR2 YFSETQ. The V and J ends lost 1 base and 4 bases respectively, with 12 bases between them. The CDR3 is CASSLIGGEYEQYF. The CDR3 DNA reads as TGCGCCAGCAGCTTGATCGGAGGGGAGTACGAGCAGTACTTC. The full variable domain, with the rest looked up from reference TRBV5-1 and TRBJ2-7, is KAGVTQTPRYLIKTRGQQVTLSCSPISGHRSVSWYQQTPGQGLQFLFEYFSETQRNKGNFPGRFSGRQFSNSRSEMNVSTLELGDSALYLCASSLIGGEYEQYFGPGTRLTVT.

This chain uses TRBV21-1 with TRBJ2-2; the table gives TRBD1 as D, unverified against the DNA. TRBV21-1 is recorded as a pseudogene. The CDR3 length is 16 residues. The CDR3 loop reads CASSKALRQSAGELFF. The CDR3 DNA sequence: TGTGCCAGCAGCAAAGCGCTCCGACAATCGGCCGGGGAGCTGTTTTTT.

The chain uses TRBV7-3 and TRBJ1-6; D perhaps matches TRBD1 (5 bases). This CDR3 has 14 amino acids. Per the germline V gene, CDR1 is SGHTA and CDR2 is FQGTGA. V shed 4 bases and J shed 10 bases, with 14 bases lying between them. The CDR3 region is CASSYGGNGSPLHF. The CDR3 DNA reads TGTGCCAGCAGCTACGGGGGTAACGGCTCACCCCTCCACTTT.

The V gene is TRBV19, the J gene TRBJ1-2, with D maybe TRBD1 (5 bases). The germline V and J ends were trimmed by 9 bases and 3 bases, with 14 bases remaining between them. This CDR3 has 13 amino acids. The V gene's germline CDR1 is LNHDA and CDR2 SQIVND (reference sequence). The CDR3 reads CASQGTEDYGYTF. CDR3 sequence (DNA): TGTGCCAGCCAGGGTACTGAGGACTATGGCTACACCTTC.

The chain employs TRBV15 and TRBJ2-7, with no clear D. CDR1 and CDR2 from the germline V gene are LNHNV and YYDKDF (reference sequence). This CDR3 has 13 residues. The V end was cut by 0 bases, the J end by 6 bases, with 9 bases between. The CDR3 DNA reads as TGTGCCACCAGCAGAGATCTCAGGTCCGAGCAGTACTTC. Its translation is CATSRDLRSEQYF.

This chain connects TRBV7-2 to TRBJ1-2, with D maybe TRBD1 (6 bases). Germline CDR1 reads SGHTA; CDR2 reads FQGNSA. The CDR3 is made up of 16 amino acids. V lost 4 bases to trimming and J lost 2 bases, with 17 bases between them. The CDR3 DNA sequence: TGTGCCAGCAGCTGGAAAACAGGGCCCCTAAACTATGGCTACACCTTC. Protein: CASSWKTGPLNYGYTF.

V is TRBV6-5 and J is TRBJ1-5, with TRBD1 matching 9 bases. The ends lost 6 bases at V and 0 bases at J; junction bases unmatched: 3. CDR1 and CDR2 (germline): MNHEY, SVGAGI. This CDR3 region has 15 residues. CDR3 protein: CASRRTGDSNQPQHF. DNA for the CDR3: TGTGCCAGCAGAAGGACAGGGGATAGCAATCAGCCCCAGCATTTT.

There are a few counts of this clone. The J gene is TRBJ2-7, the V gene TRBV6-5; 9 nucleotides match TRBD1. The trim removed 4 bases at V and 5 bases at J, leaving 3 bases unmatched. In germline, CDR1 is MNHEY, CDR2 SVGAGI. The CDR3 sequence is 13 residues long. CDR3 in DNA: TGTGCCAGCAGTTCCGGGACAGGGCACGAGCAGTACTTC. This encodes CASSSGTGHEQYF.

The chain has TRBV6-6 and TRBJ2-2, with 7 bases identical to TRBD2. The CDR3 is 16 residues long. Per the germline V gene, CDR1 is MNHNY and CDR2 is SVGAGI (reference sequence). V lost 5 bases and J lost 5; bases outside the gene matches: 11. CDR3 region: CASSRPGLGGTGELFF. As DNA, the CDR3 is TGTGCCAGCAGTCGACCTGGACTAGGAGGAACCGGGGAGCTGTTTTTT.

This rearrangement joins TRBV28 to TRBJ1-1; D not resolved. The CDR3 has 14 amino acids. V was pared by 2 bases and J by 1 base, with 8 bases between. The germline CDR1 and CDR2 sequences are MDHEN and SYDVKM. CDR3 protein: CASSLGQKNTEAFF. DNA of the CDR3: TGTGCCAGCAGTTTAGGGCAGAAGAACACTGAAGCTTTCTTT.

This clone turned up a few times. CDR3 sequence reads: CASSIGGSNQPQHF. CDR3 DNA: TGTGCCAGCAGTATAGGGGGTAGCAATCAGCCCCAGCATTTT. V is TRBV6-5 and J is TRBJ1-5; a possible D gene is TRBD1 (6 bases). Germline values: CDR1 MNHEY, CDR2 SVGAGI. This CDR3 contains 14 residues. Trimming shortened V by 5 bases and J by 0 bases, and 8 bases separated the two germline ends.

V and J are TRBV5-1 and TRBJ1-2; 7 bases line up with TRBD1. The germline V gene has CDR1 SGHRS and CDR2 YFSETQ. Germline trimming cut 4 bases from V and 4 bases from J; bases unmatched to any gene: 4. This CDR3 is 13 amino acids long. The CDR3 sequence: CASSPDRAYGYTF. Written as DNA, the CDR3 is TGCGCCAGCAGCCCTGACAGGGCCTATGGCTACACCTTC.

The chain joins TRBV6-5 to TRBJ1-3; D is undetermined. Germline CDR1 is MNHEY and CDR2 is SVGAGI. This CDR3 is 15 amino acids long. The V end was cut by 4 bases, the J end by 2 bases, with 12 bases between. The CDR3 bases are TGTGCCAGCAGTTCAATCCGAGGCCCTGGAAACACCATATATTTT. Amino acid sequence: CASSSIRGPGNTIYF.

The chain recombines TRBV10-3 with TRBJ2-1, with TRBD2 matching 7 bases. Germline CDR1 and CDR2: ENHRY and SYGVKD. V dropped 4 bases and J dropped 7; count of bases not matched to a gene: 4. This CDR3 region has 13 residues. The CDR3 reads CAISGLRENEQFF. The DNA of the CDR3 is TGTGCCATCAGTGGGTTGCGGGAGAATGAGCAGTTCTTC.

This clone was counted between two and nine times. The chain links TRBV11-2 to TRBJ2-5; 13 bases fit TRBD2. CDR3 size: 16 residues. Germline trimming cut 4 bases from V and 4 bases from J; bases unmatched to any gene: 6. Germline V gives CDR1 SGHAT, CDR2 FQNNGV. In nucleotides, the CDR3 is TGTGCCAGCAGCTCCGGGACTAGCGGGATGGGAGAGACCCAGTACTTC. Translated: CASSSGTSGMGETQYF.

The V and J genes are TRBV27 and TRBJ2-7; a weak D match, TRBD1 (6 bases). CDR1 MNHEY and CDR2 SMNVEV come from the germline V gene (reference sequence). The CDR3 totals 15 residues. V dropped 4 bases and J dropped 3 bases, with 16 bases sitting between them. In nucleotides, the CDR3 is TGTGCCAGCAGTTCGGGCGTACAGGGAAGCTACGAGCAGTACTTC. Its translation: CASSSGVQGSYEQYF.

This clone showed up just a few times. V gene TRBV6-5 combines with J gene TRBJ2-5, with D possibly TRBD2 on 5 matching bases. The germline gives CDR1 MNHEY, CDR2 SVGAGI. There are 14 residues in the CDR3. The V end lost 7 bases, the J end lost 2 bases, and 14 bases lay between the germline ends. For the CDR3, the DNA is TGTGCCAGCATCTATGGACTCACGCAAGAGACCCAGTACTTC. Protein sequence: CASIYGLTQETQYF.

V is TRBV5-6 and J is TRBJ2-6, with TRBD1 as a possible D gene (5 bases). In germline, CDR1 is SGHDT, CDR2 YYEEEE. V lost 4 bases and J 6 bases, leaving 14 bases between the germline ends. The CDR3 has 15 residues. The CDR3 reads CASSLNSGQANVLTF. As DNA, the CDR3 is TGTGCCAGCAGCCTGAATTCCGGACAGGCCAACGTCCTGACTTTC.